This T cell receptor (beta chain) was identified during a study of blood T cell repertoires in COVID-19 (dated by TCRdb to the early 2020s). Regarding the research as a whole: Samples covering the acute and convalescent phases of COVID-19 were provided by collaborators in the United States, Italy and Spain. The material from the prospective study consisted of cDNA or gDNA derived from T cells, B-cell-depleted T cells, or PBMCs. Deeply sampled blood TCRbeta repertoires from subjects exposed to, actively infected with, or recovered from COVID-19 were included in the dataset. The repertoires were released in a freely available public database meant as a resource for research on the immune response to SARS-CoV-2. The samples were drawn from two sources: the first 160 participants of the ongoing ImmuneRACE study, and over 1,000 subjects contributed by 6 global collaborators. The sample metadata nearly always contained a de-identified subject ID, COVID-19 status, age in years and sex. Where available, HLA class I and class II types were obtained from metadata supplied by the sample provider rather than from assay-based typing. Overall study outcomes, separate from this receptor: Clinical and demographic metadata were provided uncurated, with the amount varying by source and participant.

V and J are truncated by 7 bases and 8 bases respectively, leaving an intervening sequence of 14 bases. Via the germline V gene, CDR1 is SNHLY and CDR2 FYNNEI. The cysteine opens and the phenylalanine closes a CDR3 of 13 amino acids. Only CDR3 DNA remains: 39 bases, in frame from the first base. The immunoSEQ Assay, a bias-controlled multiplex PCR, was used to amplify TCRbeta CDR3 regions from genomic DNA. The authors processed their data as follows. Within the assay, amplification of reference gene primers was used to estimate how many nucleated cells each sample contained. To quantify the absolute abundance of each unique TCRbeta CDR3 rearrangement, sequence reads were collapsed and filtered. For each sample, productive Simpson clonality was calculated as the square root of Simpson's diversity index across productive rearrangements. TCRdb mirrors the immuneACCESS table, restricted to in-frame sequences. Some clones are absent from its copies; in checked studies, under half trace to an unresolved V gene, and the reason for the others is unknown. V and J calls and clone size are given by that table; D and trimming were obtained from the DNA. A total of about 330,000 clones appear in this sample, roughly 90% of them only once. Around 10% of the sample is taken by the ten largest.

In Seattle, one collaborating source enrolled patients while the infection was active and tracked those patients longitudinally over the course of disease. The collaborating institutions used their own protocols to collect whole blood in K2EDTA tubes. For TCRbeta analysis, collaborators shipped samples as frozen whole blood, isolated PBMCs, or DNA extracted from either of those sample types. Of note for this clone: Its antigen specificity is not known. The input lacks base qualities; no much larger clone sits a single base away.

The rearranged segments are TRBV2 and TRBJ1-4, with no confident D gene call. The receptor comes from a man under 40 with COVID-19, enrolled during active disease. The sequenced sample consisted of peripheral blood. For the CDR3, the sequence is CASTETIKEKLFF. The DNA sequence is given as TGTGCCAGCACTGAGACAATAAAGGAAAAACTGTTTTTT.